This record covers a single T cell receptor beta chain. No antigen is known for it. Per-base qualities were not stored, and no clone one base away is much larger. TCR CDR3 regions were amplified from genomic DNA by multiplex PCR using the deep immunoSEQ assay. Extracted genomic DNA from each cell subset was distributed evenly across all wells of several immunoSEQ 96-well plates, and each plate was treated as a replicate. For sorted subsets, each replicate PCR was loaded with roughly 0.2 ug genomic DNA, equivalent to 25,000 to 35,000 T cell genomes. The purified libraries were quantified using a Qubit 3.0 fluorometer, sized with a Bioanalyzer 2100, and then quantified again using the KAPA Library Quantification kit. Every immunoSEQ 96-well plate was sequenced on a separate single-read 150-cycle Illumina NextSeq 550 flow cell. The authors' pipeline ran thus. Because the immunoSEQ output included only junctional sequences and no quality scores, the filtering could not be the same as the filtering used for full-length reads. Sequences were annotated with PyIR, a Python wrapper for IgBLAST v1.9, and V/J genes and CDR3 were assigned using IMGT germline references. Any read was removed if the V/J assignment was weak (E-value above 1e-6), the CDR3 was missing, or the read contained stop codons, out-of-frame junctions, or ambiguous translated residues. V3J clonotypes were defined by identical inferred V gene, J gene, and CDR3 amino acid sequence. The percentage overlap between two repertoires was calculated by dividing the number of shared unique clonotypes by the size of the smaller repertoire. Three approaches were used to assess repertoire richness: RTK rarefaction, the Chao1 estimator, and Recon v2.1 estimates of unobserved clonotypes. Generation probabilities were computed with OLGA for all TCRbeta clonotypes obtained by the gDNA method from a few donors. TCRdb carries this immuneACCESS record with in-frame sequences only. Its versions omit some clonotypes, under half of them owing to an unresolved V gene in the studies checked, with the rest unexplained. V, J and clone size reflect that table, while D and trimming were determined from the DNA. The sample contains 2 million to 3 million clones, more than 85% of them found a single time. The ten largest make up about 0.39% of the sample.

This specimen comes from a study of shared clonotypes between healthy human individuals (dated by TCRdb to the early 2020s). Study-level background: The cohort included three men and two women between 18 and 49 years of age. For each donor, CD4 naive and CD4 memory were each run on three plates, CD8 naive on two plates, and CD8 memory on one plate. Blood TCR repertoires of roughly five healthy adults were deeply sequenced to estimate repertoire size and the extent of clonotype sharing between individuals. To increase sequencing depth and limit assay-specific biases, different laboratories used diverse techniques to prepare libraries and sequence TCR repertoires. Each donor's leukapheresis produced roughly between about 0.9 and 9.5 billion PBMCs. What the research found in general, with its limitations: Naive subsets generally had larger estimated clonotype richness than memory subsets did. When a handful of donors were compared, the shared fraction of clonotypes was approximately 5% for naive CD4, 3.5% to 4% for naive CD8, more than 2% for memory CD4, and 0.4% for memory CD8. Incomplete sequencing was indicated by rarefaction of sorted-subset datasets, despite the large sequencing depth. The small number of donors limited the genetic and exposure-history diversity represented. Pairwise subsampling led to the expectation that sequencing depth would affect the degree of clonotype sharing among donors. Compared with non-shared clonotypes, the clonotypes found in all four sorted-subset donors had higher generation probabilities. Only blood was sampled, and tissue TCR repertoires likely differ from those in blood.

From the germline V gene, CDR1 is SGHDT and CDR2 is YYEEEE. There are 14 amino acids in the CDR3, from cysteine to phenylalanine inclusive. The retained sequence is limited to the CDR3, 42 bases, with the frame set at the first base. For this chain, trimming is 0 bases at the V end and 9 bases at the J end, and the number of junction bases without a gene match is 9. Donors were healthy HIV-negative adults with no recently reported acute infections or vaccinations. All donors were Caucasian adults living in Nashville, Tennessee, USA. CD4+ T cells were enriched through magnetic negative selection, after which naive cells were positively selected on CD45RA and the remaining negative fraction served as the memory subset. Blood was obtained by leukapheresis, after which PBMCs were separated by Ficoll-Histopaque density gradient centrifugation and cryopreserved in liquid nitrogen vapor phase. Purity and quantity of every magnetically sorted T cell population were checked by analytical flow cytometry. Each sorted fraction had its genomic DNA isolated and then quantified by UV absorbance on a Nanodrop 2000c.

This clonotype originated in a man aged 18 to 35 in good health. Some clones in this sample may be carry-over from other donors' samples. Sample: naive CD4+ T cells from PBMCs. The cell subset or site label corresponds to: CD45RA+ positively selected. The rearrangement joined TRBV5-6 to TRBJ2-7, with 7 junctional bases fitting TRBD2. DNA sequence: TGTGCCAGCAGCTTGGCCGGTACTAGCGTACCGCAGTACTTC. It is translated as CASSLAGTSVPQYF.